The source of this T cell receptor (beta chain) is a study of T cell repertoires in cytomegalovirus infection. TCRdb re-derived calls from the reads in MiXCR, one entry per CDR3 protein. The data show 400,000 or so distinct CDR3 sequences, with roughly 30% seen just once and roughly 13% held by the top ten. Sequenced material: PBMCs. The clonotype originates from a human donor in good health (CMV status not recorded). Some clones in this sample may be carry-over from other donors' samples.

The DNA of the CDR3 is TGTGCCAGCAGGGGGGGAGCCAAAAACATTCAGTACTTC. Protein: CASRGGAKNIQYF. The chain employs TRBV11-2 and TRBJ2-4; TRBD2 might be the D (6 bases). The CDR3 has 13 amino acids. Germline V gene sequence: CDR1 SGHAT, CDR2 FQNNGV. Trimming removed 6 bases from V and 0 bases from J, with 6 bases in between.